This T cell receptor beta chain came from a study of T cells after yellow fever vaccination. J lost 3 bases, V lost 1 base, and 5 bases had no gene match. This CDR3 is built from 15 residues. Germline loops: CDR1 LGHDT, CDR2 YNNKEL (reference sequence). TCRdb reanalysed the 5' RACE reads using MiXCR and keeps one entry per CDR3 protein. The table shows about 240,000 distinct CDR3 sequences, with roughly 7.2% occurring only once. Overall study results and limits: After the booster, 96% of CD4 and approximately 90% of CD8 primary-response clones were re-detected.

This clonotype has ten or more counts. Its antigen is unknown. The sequence derives from a man aged 25 to 40 who received the YFV17D yellow fever vaccine. The sample was CD4+ T cells sorted from PBMCs, taken 15 days after the yellow fever booster vaccination. The V gene is TRBV3-1, the J gene TRBJ2-5; 7 positions agree with TRBD1. CDR3 nucleotides: TGTGCCAGCAGCCAAGCCCCGGGACAGAAAGAGACCCAGTACTTC. As protein: CASSQAPGQKETQYF.